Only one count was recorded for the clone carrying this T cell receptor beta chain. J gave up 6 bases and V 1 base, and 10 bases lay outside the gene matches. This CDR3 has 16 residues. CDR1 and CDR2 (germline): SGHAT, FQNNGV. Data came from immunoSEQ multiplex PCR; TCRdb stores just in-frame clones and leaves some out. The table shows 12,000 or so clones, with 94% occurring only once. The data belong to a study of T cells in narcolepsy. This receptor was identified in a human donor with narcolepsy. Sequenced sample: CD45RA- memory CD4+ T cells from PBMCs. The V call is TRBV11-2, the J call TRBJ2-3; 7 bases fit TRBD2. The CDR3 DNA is TGTGCCAGCAGCTTAGTCAGCGGGGCCACTGGGGATACGCAGTATTTT. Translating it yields CASSLVSGATGDTQYF.